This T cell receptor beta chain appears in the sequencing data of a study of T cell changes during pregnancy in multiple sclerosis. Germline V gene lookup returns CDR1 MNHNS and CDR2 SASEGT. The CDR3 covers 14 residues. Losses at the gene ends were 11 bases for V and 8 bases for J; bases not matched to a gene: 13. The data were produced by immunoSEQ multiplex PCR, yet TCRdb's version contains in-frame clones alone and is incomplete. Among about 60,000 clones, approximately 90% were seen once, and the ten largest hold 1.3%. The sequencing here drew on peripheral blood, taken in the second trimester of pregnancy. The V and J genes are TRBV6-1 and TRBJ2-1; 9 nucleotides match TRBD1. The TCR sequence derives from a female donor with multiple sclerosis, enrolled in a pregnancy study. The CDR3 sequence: CAGSRDRATYEQFF. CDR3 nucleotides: TGTGCCGGCTCCCGGGACAGGGCCACCTATGAGCAGTTCTTC.